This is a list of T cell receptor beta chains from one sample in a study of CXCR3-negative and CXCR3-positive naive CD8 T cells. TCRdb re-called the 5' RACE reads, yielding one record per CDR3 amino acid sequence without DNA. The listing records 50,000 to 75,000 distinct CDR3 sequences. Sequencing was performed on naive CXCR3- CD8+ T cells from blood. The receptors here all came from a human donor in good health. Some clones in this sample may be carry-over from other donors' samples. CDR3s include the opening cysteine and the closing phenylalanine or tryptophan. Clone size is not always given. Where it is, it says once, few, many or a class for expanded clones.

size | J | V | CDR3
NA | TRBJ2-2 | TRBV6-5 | CASSYSVEAGELFF
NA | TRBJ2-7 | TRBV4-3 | CASSQGGRTVYEQYF
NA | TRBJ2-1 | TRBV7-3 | CASSNPSAGGYNEQFF
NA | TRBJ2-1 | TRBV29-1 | CSAGGGGDEQFF
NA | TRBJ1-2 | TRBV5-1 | CASSLVVGQNYGYTF
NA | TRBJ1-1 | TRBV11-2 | CASLKTGRMNTEAFF
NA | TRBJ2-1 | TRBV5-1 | CASSLSGSFYEQFF
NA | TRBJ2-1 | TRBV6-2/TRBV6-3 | CASQFGGPRAYNEQFF
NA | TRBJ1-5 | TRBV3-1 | CASSPGPQRSQHF
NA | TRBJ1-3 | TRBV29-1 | CSVETYSGNTIYF
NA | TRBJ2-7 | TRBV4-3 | CASSQEHRVPYEQYF
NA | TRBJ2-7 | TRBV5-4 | CASSFLGLAGGPAYEQYF
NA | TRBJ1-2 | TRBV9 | CASSSPAGGNYGYTF
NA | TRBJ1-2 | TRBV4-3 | CASSQDLGHYGYTF
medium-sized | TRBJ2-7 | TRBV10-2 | CASSESRDEQYF
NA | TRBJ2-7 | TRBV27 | CASSFSSTYEQYF
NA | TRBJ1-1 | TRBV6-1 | CASSSGGENTEAFF
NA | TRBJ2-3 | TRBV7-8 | CASSLAGVGGDTDTQYF
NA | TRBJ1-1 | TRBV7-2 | CASSLVTSNTEAFF
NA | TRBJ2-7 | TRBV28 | CASSFSPSGVLSYEQYF
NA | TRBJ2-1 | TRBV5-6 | CASSQDFYNEQFF
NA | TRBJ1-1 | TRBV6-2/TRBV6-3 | CASRSPGGEAFF
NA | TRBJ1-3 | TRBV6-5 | CASSYSQGLRNTIYF
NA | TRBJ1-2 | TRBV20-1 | CSARDRANYGYTF
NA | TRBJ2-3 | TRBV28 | CASSLLEGALSGTQYF
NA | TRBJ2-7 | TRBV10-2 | CASSESLVEEQYF
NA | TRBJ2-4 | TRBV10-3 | CAISELGTGKNIQYF
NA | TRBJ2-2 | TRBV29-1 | CSVADANTGELFF
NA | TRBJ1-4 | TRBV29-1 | CSVVLTGGVEKLFF
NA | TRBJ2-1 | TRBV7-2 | CASSLAKGNEQFF
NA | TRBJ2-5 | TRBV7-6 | CASASGSQETQYF
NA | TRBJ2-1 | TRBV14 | CASRRTGESSYNEQFF
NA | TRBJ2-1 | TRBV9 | CASSNWTSGPSYNEQFF